This is a list of T cell receptor beta chains from one sample in a study of T cell responses to AZD1222 COVID-19 vaccine. Only in-frame clones appear in the TCRdb table, and some are missing; sequencing was by immunoSEQ multiplex PCR. The table lists under 150,000 clones, 92% of them singletons. This sample comprised peripheral blood, obtained 28 days after the second AZD1222 dose. All receptors derive from an adult who received the AZD1222 COVID-19 vaccine. The CDR3 runs from the conserved cysteine through the conserved F or W. D genes are given only for firm matches. A row's size may be missing; if present it is once, few, many or a size class.

v_call: TRBV6-6
d_call: .
j_call: TRBJ2-3
clone_size: .
cdr3_aa: CASSGGLTDTQYF
cdr3_nt: TGTGCCAGCAGCGGGGGGCTGACAGATACGCAGTATTTT

v_call: TRBV27
d_call: TRBD2
j_call: TRBJ2-7
clone_size: once
cdr3_aa: CASSLVAAGSYEQYF
cdr3_nt: TGTGCCAGCAGTTTAGTTGCAGCGGGGTCCTACGAGCAGTACTTC

v_call: TRBV7-3
d_call: .
j_call: TRBJ2-3
clone_size: .
cdr3_aa: CASSYTGGSTDTQYF
cdr3_nt: TGTGCCAGCAGCTATACGGGGGGCAGCACAGATACGCAGTATTTT

v_call: TRBV7-9
d_call: .
j_call: TRBJ1-1
clone_size: .
cdr3_aa: CASSLGQSNTEAFF
cdr3_nt: TGTGCCAGCAGCTTAGGGCAGTCGAACACTGAAGCTTTCTTT

v_call: TRBV25-1
d_call: .
j_call: TRBJ2-3
clone_size: .
cdr3_aa: CASSDGGTDTQYF
cdr3_nt: TGTGCCAGCAGTGACGGGGGAACAGATACGCAGTATTTT

v_call: TRBV18
d_call: .
j_call: TRBJ1-5
clone_size: once
cdr3_aa: CASSPRNQSNQPQHF
cdr3_nt: TGTGCCAGCTCACCCCGAAATCAGAGCAATCAGCCCCAGCATTTT

v_call: TRBV5-6
d_call: .
j_call: TRBJ1-1
clone_size: .
cdr3_aa: CASSPYDIPNTEAFF
cdr3_nt: TGTGCCAGCAGCCCCTACGACATACCGAACACTGAAGCTTTCTTT

v_call: TRBV5-6
d_call: .
j_call: TRBJ1-5
clone_size: .
cdr3_aa: CASSTTTGPQHF
cdr3_nt: TGTGCCAGCAGCACGACGACAGGGCCCCAGCATTTT

v_call: TRBV10-3
d_call: .
j_call: TRBJ1-2
clone_size: .
cdr3_aa: CAISELGGNYGYTF
cdr3_nt: TGTGCCATCAGTGAGTTGGGGGGGAACTATGGCTACACCTTC

v_call: TRBV9
d_call: .
j_call: TRBJ2-3
clone_size: .
cdr3_aa: CASSVAGTDTQYF
cdr3_nt: TGTGCCAGCAGCGTAGCTGGCACAGATACGCAGTATTTT

v_call: TRBV4-1
d_call: .
j_call: TRBJ1-2
clone_size: .
cdr3_aa: CASSQDATNYGYTF
cdr3_nt: TGCGCCAGCAGCCAAGATGCGACTAACTATGGCTACACCTTC

v_call: TRBV6-6
d_call: TRBD2
j_call: TRBJ2-1
clone_size: .
cdr3_aa: CASSDLAGPYNEQFF
cdr3_nt: TGTGCCAGCAGTGACCTAGCGGGCCCCTACAATGAGCAGTTCTTC

v_call: TRBV6-5
d_call: TRBD1
j_call: TRBJ2-1
clone_size: .
cdr3_aa: CASSLSLPQGEIFF
cdr3_nt: TGTGCCAGCAGTCTATCCTTACCCCAGGGGGAAATTTTCTTC

v_call: TRBV6-5
d_call: .
j_call: TRBJ2-7
clone_size: .
cdr3_aa: CASSYSIQAPEQYF
cdr3_nt: TGTGCCAGCAGTTACTCGATTCAGGCCCCCGAGCAGTACTTC

v_call: TRBV19
d_call: .
j_call: TRBJ1-6
clone_size: .
cdr3_aa: CASSTSTDFNSPLHF
cdr3_nt: TGTGCCAGTAGTACGTCGACAGACTTTAATTCACCCCTCCACTTT

v_call: TRBV5-4
d_call: .
j_call: TRBJ2-2
clone_size: .
cdr3_aa: CASSLGGPLNTGELFF
cdr3_nt: TGTGCCAGCAGCTTGGGGGGACCCTTGAACACCGGGGAGCTGTTTTTT

v_call: TRBV5-1
d_call: .
j_call: TRBJ2-6
clone_size: .
cdr3_aa: CASSLRTDPGANVLTF
cdr3_nt: TGCGCCAGCAGCTTACGGACAGATCCTGGGGCCAACGTCCTGACTTTC

v_call: TRBV4-1
d_call: .
j_call: TRBJ1-5
clone_size: once
cdr3_aa: CASSQVGDTNQPQHF
cdr3_nt: TGCGCCAGCAGCCAAGTGGGAGATACCAATCAGCCCCAGCATTTT

v_call: TRBV6-5
d_call: .
j_call: TRBJ2-2
clone_size: .
cdr3_aa: CASSYRTVNTGELFF
cdr3_nt: TGTGCCAGCAGTTACCGGACAGTCAACACCGGGGAGCTGTTTTTT

v_call: TRBV30
d_call: TRBD1
j_call: TRBJ1-2
clone_size: .
cdr3_aa: CAWRAQGVEGYTF
cdr3_nt: TGTGCCTGGAGGGCCCAGGGGGTGGAAGGCTACACCTTC

v_call: TRBV5-1
d_call: .
j_call: TRBJ2-2
clone_size: .
cdr3_aa: CASSGEQGITGELFF
cdr3_nt: TGCGCCAGCAGCGGAGAACAGGGAATCACCGGGGAGCTGTTTTTT

v_call: TRBV9
d_call: .
j_call: TRBJ1-6
clone_size: once
cdr3_aa: CASSVEGWTPLHF
cdr3_nt: TGTGCCAGCAGCGTAGAAGGGTGGACACCCCTCCACTTT

v_call: TRBV25-1
d_call: .
j_call: TRBJ2-2
clone_size: .
cdr3_aa: CASSGGNGELFF
cdr3_nt: TGTGCCAGCAGTGGGGGGAACGGGGAGCTGTTTTTT

v_call: TRBV19
d_call: TRBD1
j_call: TRBJ1-5
clone_size: .
cdr3_aa: CASRPSGGSNQPQHF
cdr3_nt: TGTGCCAGTAGACCCTCAGGGGGGAGCAATCAGCCCCAGCATTTT

v_call: TRBV6-2/TRBV6-3
d_call: .
j_call: TRBJ1-1
clone_size: .
cdr3_aa: CASSLTGNTEAFF
cdr3_nt: TGTGCCAGCAGTCTGACAGGGAACACTGAAGCTTTCTTT

v_call: TRBV7-2
d_call: TRBD2
j_call: TRBJ2-7
clone_size: .
cdr3_aa: CASSPIWGLAGGEQYF
cdr3_nt: TGTGCCAGCAGCCCCATCTGGGGACTAGCGGGAGGCGAGCAGTACTTC

v_call: TRBV19
d_call: TRBD2
j_call: TRBJ2-7
clone_size: .
cdr3_aa: CASSISGRKEQYF
cdr3_nt: TGTGCCAGTAGTATCAGCGGGAGGAAAGAGCAGTACTTC

v_call: TRBV19
d_call: .
j_call: TRBJ1-5
clone_size: .
cdr3_aa: CASRSQGGSNQPQHF
cdr3_nt: TGTGCCAGTAGATCTCAGGGTGGTAGCAATCAGCCCCAGCATTTT

v_call: TRBV6-5
d_call: TRBD1
j_call: TRBJ2-7
clone_size: .
cdr3_aa: CASSLDRVGEQYF
cdr3_nt: TGTGCCAGCAGCCTAGACAGGGTGGGGGAGCAGTACTTC

v_call: TRBV18
d_call: .
j_call: TRBJ1-1
clone_size: .
cdr3_aa: CASSPGSGDTEAFF
cdr3_nt: TGTGCCAGCTCTCCAGGTTCAGGCGACACTGAAGCTTTCTTT

v_call: TRBV2
d_call: .
j_call: TRBJ2-3
clone_size: .
cdr3_aa: CASSEREGYTDTQYF
cdr3_nt: TGTGCCAGCAGTGAAAGGGAAGGGTACACAGATACGCAGTATTTT

v_call: TRBV24-1
d_call: TRBD1
j_call: TRBJ2-2
clone_size: once
cdr3_aa: CATSDSDREVGELFF
cdr3_nt: TGTGCCACCAGTGATTCGGACAGGGAGGTCGGGGAGCTGTTTTTT

v_call: TRBV7-9
d_call: TRBD1
j_call: TRBJ2-3
clone_size: .
cdr3_aa: CASSGPGGMTDTQYF
cdr3_nt: TGTGCCAGCAGCGGCCCAGGGGGCATGACAGATACGCAGTATTTT

v_call: TRBV7-9
d_call: TRBD2
j_call: TRBJ2-7
clone_size: once
cdr3_aa: CASSLFSGTTYEQYF
cdr3_nt: TGTGCCAGCAGCTTATTCAGCGGGACCACCTACGAGCAGTACTTC

v_call: TRBV5-1
d_call: .
j_call: TRBJ1-1
clone_size: .
cdr3_aa: CASSIGHRSSYTEAFF
cdr3_nt: TGCGCCAGCAGCATCGGTCATCGCTCGTCGTACACTGAAGCTTTCTTT

v_call: TRBV19
d_call: .
j_call: TRBJ1-1
clone_size: .
cdr3_aa: CASSADPSEAFF
cdr3_nt: TGTGCCAGTAGTGCCGATCCCAGTGAAGCTTTCTTT

v_call: TRBV10-1
d_call: TRBD1
j_call: TRBJ2-4
clone_size: .
cdr3_aa: CASSDGLRGPVGNIQYF
cdr3_nt: TGCGCCAGCAGTGATGGTTTGAGGGGGCCCGTCGGGAACATTCAGTACTTC

v_call: TRBV2
d_call: .
j_call: TRBJ1-5
clone_size: .
cdr3_aa: CASSDFRGVGNQPQHF
cdr3_nt: TGTGCCAGCAGTGATTTTCGGGGGGTTGGCAATCAGCCCCAGCATTTT

v_call: TRBV15
d_call: .
j_call: TRBJ2-1
clone_size: .
cdr3_aa: CATSLQGFGYNEQFF
cdr3_nt: TGTGCCACCAGCCTTCAGGGGTTCGGGTACAATGAGCAGTTCTTC

v_call: TRBV24-1
d_call: TRBD2
j_call: TRBJ2-2
clone_size: .
cdr3_aa: CATSESTSGTNTGELFF
cdr3_nt: TGTGCCACCAGTGAATCGACTAGCGGAACCAACACCGGGGAGCTGTTTTTT

v_call: TRBV6-5
d_call: .
j_call: TRBJ1-2
clone_size: .
cdr3_aa: CASSKPGQYGYTF
cdr3_nt: TGTGCCAGCAGTAAACCCGGACAGTATGGCTACACCTTC

v_call: TRBV24-1
d_call: .
j_call: TRBJ2-1
clone_size: .
cdr3_aa: CATSDNSGSNEQFF
cdr3_nt: TGTGCCACCAGTGATAACTCTGGGAGCAATGAGCAGTTCTTC

v_call: TRBV6-5
d_call: .
j_call: TRBJ1-2
clone_size: .
cdr3_aa: CATSDNRAGGYTF
cdr3_nt: TGTGCCACCAGCGACAACAGGGCAGGTGGCTACACCTTC

v_call: TRBV28
d_call: .
j_call: TRBJ1-1
clone_size: .
cdr3_aa: CASSFIQARTEAFF
cdr3_nt: TGTGCCAGCAGTTTCATTCAAGCGCGAACTGAAGCTTTCTTT

v_call: TRBV19
d_call: .
j_call: TRBJ1-2
clone_size: once
cdr3_aa: CASRPPGGLLFNYGYTF
cdr3_nt: TGTGCCAGTAGGCCCCCCGGTGGACTACTCTTTAACTATGGCTACACCTTC

v_call: TRBV19
d_call: .
j_call: TRBJ1-5
clone_size: .
cdr3_aa: CASSPASSGQPQHF
cdr3_nt: TGTGCCAGTAGTCCCGCTTCATCGGGCCAGCCCCAGCATTTT

v_call: TRBV9
d_call: .
j_call: TRBJ1-1
clone_size: .
cdr3_aa: CASSTRNTEAFF
cdr3_nt: TGTGCCAGCAGCACACGGAACACTGAAGCTTTCTTT

v_call: TRBV3-1/TRBV3-2
d_call: .
j_call: TRBJ2-7
clone_size: .
cdr3_aa: CASSPRRTRDEQYF
cdr3_nt: TGTGCCAGCAGCCCTCGGCGGACCCGGGACGAGCAGTACTTC

v_call: TRBV5-6
d_call: .
j_call: TRBJ2-2
clone_size: .
cdr3_aa: CASSFPGNTGELFF
cdr3_nt: TGTGCCAGCAGCTTTCCAGGGAACACCGGGGAGCTGTTTTTT

v_call: TRBV28
d_call: .
j_call: TRBJ2-2
clone_size: .
cdr3_aa: CASSLSTGELFF
cdr3_nt: TGTGCCAGCAGTCTATCCACCGGGGAGCTGTTTTTT

v_call: TRBV11-2
d_call: .
j_call: TRBJ1-4
clone_size: .
cdr3_aa: CASSFSDGPKKLFF
cdr3_nt: TGTGCCAGCAGCTTCTCGGACGGCCCTAAAAAACTGTTTTTT

v_call: TRBV5-1
d_call: TRBD1
j_call: TRBJ2-3
clone_size: .
cdr3_aa: CASSLGLPGQGVADTQYF
cdr3_nt: TGCGCCAGCAGCTTGGGCCTACCGGGACAGGGTGTTGCAGATACGCAGTATTTT

v_call: TRBV3-1/TRBV3-2
d_call: .
j_call: TRBJ2-1
clone_size: .
cdr3_aa: CASSPGGGWEQFF
cdr3_nt: TGTGCCAGCAGCCCTGGGGGAGGATGGGAGCAGTTCTTC

v_call: TRBV7-3
d_call: TRBD2
j_call: TRBJ2-2
clone_size: .
cdr3_aa: CASSRGPGLAGGNTGELFF
cdr3_nt: TGTGCCAGCAGCCGAGGGCCGGGGCTAGCGGGGGGTAACACCGGGGAGCTGTTTTTT

v_call: TRBV14
d_call: .
j_call: TRBJ1-2
clone_size: .
cdr3_aa: CASSPWGGVGYTF
cdr3_nt: TGTGCCAGCAGCCCCTGGGGCGGGGTGGGCTACACCTTC

v_call: TRBV20-1
d_call: .
j_call: TRBJ1-1
clone_size: .
cdr3_aa: CSWGMNTEAFF
cdr3_nt: TGCAGTTGGGGGATGAACACTGAAGCTTTCTTT

v_call: TRBV6-5
d_call: .
j_call: TRBJ1-5
clone_size: .
cdr3_aa: CASSPGFSQPQHF
cdr3_nt: TGTGCCAGCAGTCCAGGGTTTTCACAGCCCCAGCATTTT

v_call: TRBV10-3
d_call: .
j_call: TRBJ2-1
clone_size: .
cdr3_aa: CAIREGSSSYNEQFF
cdr3_nt: TGTGCCATCAGGGAAGGATCAAGCTCCTACAATGAGCAGTTCTTC

v_call: TRBV6-5
d_call: .
j_call: TRBJ1-6
clone_size: .
cdr3_aa: CASSYGGSDNSPLHF
cdr3_nt: TGTGCCAGCAGTTACGGGGGGTCGGATAATTCACCCCTCCACTTT